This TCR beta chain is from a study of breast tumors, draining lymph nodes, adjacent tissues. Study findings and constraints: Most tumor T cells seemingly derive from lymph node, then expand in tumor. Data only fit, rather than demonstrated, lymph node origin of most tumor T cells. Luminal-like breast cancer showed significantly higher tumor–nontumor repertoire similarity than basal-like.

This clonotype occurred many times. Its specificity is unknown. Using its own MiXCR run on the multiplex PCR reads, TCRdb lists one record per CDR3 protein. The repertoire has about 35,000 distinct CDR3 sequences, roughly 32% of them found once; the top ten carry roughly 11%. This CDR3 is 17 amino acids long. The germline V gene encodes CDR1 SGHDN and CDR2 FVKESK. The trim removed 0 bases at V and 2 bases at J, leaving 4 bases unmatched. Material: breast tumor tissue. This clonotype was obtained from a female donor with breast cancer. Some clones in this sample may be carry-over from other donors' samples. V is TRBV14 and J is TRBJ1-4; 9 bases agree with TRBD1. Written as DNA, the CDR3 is TGTGCCAGCAGCCAAGATTTCGGGACAGGGACTAATGAAAAACTGTTTTTT. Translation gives CASSQDFGTGTNEKLFF.